This TCR beta chain was recovered during a study of blood T cell repertoires in COVID-19. The table came from immunoSEQ multiplex PCR; TCRdb's copy has only in-frame clones and leaves some out. The sample consists of roughly 150,000 clones, 83% of them appearing once. Sequenced sample: peripheral blood. This TCR derives from a woman older than 75 with acute or convalescent COVID-19.

CDR3 region: CSVEDPSSGVYNEQFF. In DNA, the CDR3 is TGCAGCGTTGAAGATCCCAGTAGCGGGGTATACAATGAGCAGTTCTTC. The chain uses TRBV29-1 and TRBJ2-1; 8 bases match TRBD2. CDR3 length: 16 residues. With 0 bases clipped from V and 4 bases from J, the junction kept 8 bases outside the gene matches. Germline CDR1 SQVTM, CDR2 ANQGSEA.